This record looks at one T cell receptor (beta chain) sequence and its context. Its antigen is not known. What was sequenced were expressed TCRB transcripts, since all of the isolated RNA had been reverse transcribed. Here immunoSEQ multiplex PCR was the method, and the copy in TCRdb shows in-frame clones only, minus some. The sample holds under 300,000 clones, 9.5% to 13% seen once. This specimen comes from a study of beta chain features in type 1 diabetes. Notes on the study in general: People with Type 1 diabetes carried modestly yet significantly shorter TCRB CDR3s in all four CD4+ subsets.

Trimming took 3 bases from V and 5 from J, leaving 7 bases between them. The germline gives CDR1 SGHTA, CDR2 FQGNSA. The CDR3 runs 12 residues. The sequenced sample consisted of naive CD4+ T cells from blood. This clonotype was sampled from a man between 25 and 39 years old with type 1 diabetes. This sequence joins TRBV7-2 and TRBJ1-2; D is unresolved. CDR3 in DNA: TGTGCCAGCAGCTTGACATTATATGGCTACACCTTC. It yields the protein CASSLTLYGYTF.